This TCR beta chain originates from a study of OX40 agonist ivuxolimab in advanced cancers. Broadly, across the study: Ivuxolimab was a fully human IgG2 agonistic monoclonal antibody targeting the costimulatory receptor OX40 (CD134). Intravenous ivuxolimab was administered to patients every 2 weeks at six dose levels: 0.01, 0.1, 0.3, 1.5, 3 and 10 mg/kg. Among the approximately 50 dose-escalation patients, approximately 20 had hepatocellular carcinoma, approximately 15 melanoma, 9 renal cell carcinoma and 9 head and neck cancer. In the dose-escalation cohort, 82.7% of patients were male, and the mean age was approximately 60 years, with a range of 23 to 79. Prior anti-PD-1, anti-PD-L1 or anti-CTLA-4 therapy was permitted, and 35% to 40% of dose-escalation patients had received checkpoint inhibitors. Partial responses were achieved by three dose-escalation patients, of whom one had hepatocellular carcinoma and two had cutaneous melanoma. Peripheral TCRbeta sequencing was intended to test whether TCR sequence diversity was altered and clonal T-cell expansion was caused by ivuxolimab. The paper covers the monotherapy dose-escalation part of the phase I ivuxolimab trial, which included N of about 56 patients.

Comment on this clone: This receptor's antigen is unknown. Base qualities are missing; no much larger clone stands one base away.

Genomic DNA was extracted from sorted cells for sequencing of the TCRbeta CDR3 region. The immunoSEQ Assay was used for sequencing of TCRbeta CDR3 regions. As stored in TCRdb, this immuneACCESS dataset retains in-frame rearrangements with V and J assigned. A fraction of the clones does not appear; measured against another copy, unresolved V genes explain less than half of the discrepancy, and the remainder lacks a known reason. The sample has 65,000 to 95,000 clones on record, about 86% of them singletons. About 0.76% of the sample is in the top ten clones. The trial excluded patients who had a history of autoimmune disease or who were on systemic immunosuppression. Peripheral blood for TCR sequencing was drawn from every dose cohort at baseline, at cycle 4 day 1 and at cycle 7 day 1. The samples were taken from a phase I, first-in-human, multicenter, open-label dose-escalation trial of ivuxolimab. Adults with locally advanced or metastatic melanoma, renal cell carcinoma, hepatocellular carcinoma or head and neck squamous cell carcinoma were enrolled in the trial. Before TCR sequencing, CD4+ T cells and CD8+ T cells from peripheral blood were sorted into separate populations.

Points the paper makes about the study in general: Low levels of normalized T-cell clonal expansion were also seen in some patients who did not respond. The antigen specificity of the clonally expanded peripheral T cells was not determined. At doses of 0.1 to 3.0 mg/kg, clonal expansion of both CD4+ and CD8+ blood T cells was observed from baseline to week 6. In the 0.1-3.0 mg/kg groups, partial responders were among the patients with the lowest normalized peripheral clonal expansion, particularly in CD8+ T cells. On average, CD8+ T cells showed more expanded clones than CD4+ T cells after ivuxolimab.

V is pared back by 2 bases and J by 6 bases, with 13 bases lying between the germline termini. The CDR3 covers 14 residues, taking in both the cysteine and the phenylalanine. Of all the DNA, just the CDR3 is kept, 42 bases in frame from base 1. CDR1 and CDR2 are read off the germline V gene as SGHAT and FQNNGV. The starting material was CD4+ or CD8+ T cells sorted from blood, obtained in a trial of the OX40 agonist ivuxolimab. The sequence derives from an adult with an advanced solid tumor such as melanoma, head and neck, liver or kidney cancer. Recombination linked TRBV11-2 to TRBJ1-1, with the D gene call left open. The bases read TGTGCCAGCAGCTTACCACTCAAGGGCCCTGAAGCTTTCTTT. This yields the protein CASSLPLKGPEAFF. The full variable domain, with segments outside the CDR3 supplied by the reference TRBV11-2 and TRBJ1-1 proteins, appears as EAGVAQSPRYKIIEKRQSVAFWCNPISGHATLYWYQQILGQGPKLLIQFQNNGVVDDSQLPKDRFSAERLKGVDSTLKIQPAKLEDSAVYLCASSLPLKGPEAFFGQGTRLTVV.